This T cell receptor (beta chain) derives from a study of cytomegalovirus exposure and HLA in healthy donors. Study-level points and caveats: Immune exposure information comprised only CMV serostatus.

The V end lost 3 bases, the J end lost 4 bases, and 21 bases lay between the germline ends. Germline CDR1 SEHNR, CDR2 FQNEAQ (reference sequence). This CDR3 has 17 amino acids. Notes on this clone: The antigen is undetermined.

The PCR ran on 60 Vbeta and 13 Jbeta primers. The repertoire was sequenced with immunoSEQ multiplex PCR; TCRdb's copy has only in-frame clones and lacks some. The sample carries around 130,000 clones, roughly 79% recorded once. The chain recombines TRBV7-9 with TRBJ1-1; possibly TRBD1 for D (6 bases). Source material: PBMCs. This receptor was identified in a boy aged 2 to 10 in good health and CMV-seronegative. CDR3 nucleotides: TGTGCCAGCAGCTTCTACCGGGACATCCCCGGGGCCACTGAAGCTTTCTTT. Translated, it gives CASSFYRDIPGATEAFF.